A selection of T cell receptor beta chains follows, all from one sample in a study of blood T cell repertoires in COVID-19. TCRdb's copy holds only in-frame clones and misses some; the assay was immunoSEQ multiplex PCR. The sample shows around 270,000 clones, more than 85% of them seen only once. The sequencing input was peripheral blood. Receptors were obtained from a woman aged 55-75 years with COVID-19, enrolled during active disease. Each CDR3 is given with its conserved first and last residue.

v_call	j_call	cdr3_aa
TRBV5-5	TRBJ2-1	CASSSPGLHAEQFF
TRBV7-3	TRBJ1-6	CASSLTGGMNSPLHF
TRBV24-1	TRBJ1-2	CATSEDSNYGYTF
TRBV27	TRBJ2-3	CASTPAGTVFTDTQYF
TRBV5-4	TRBJ2-2	CASSPVVNTGELFF
TRBV15	TRBJ2-7	CATSRTSGSYEQYF
TRBV6-2/TRBV6-3	TRBJ2-7	CASSYHGSGYEQYF
TRBV14	TRBJ2-6	CASSQKIGGGAGANVLTF
TRBV5-6	TRBJ1-2	CASSLAGSNYGYTF
TRBV27	TRBJ1-2	CASSLEGNYGYTF
TRBV6-5	TRBJ1-3	CASSYSMAGGNTIYF
TRBV7-2	TRBJ2-7	CASSQKTGFYEQYF
TRBV6-1	TRBJ2-2	CASSFQGTGELFF
TRBV7-9	TRBJ2-1	CASSFGQGGEQFF
TRBV9	TRBJ2-1	CASSVAPTSGSHNEQFF
TRBV7-2	TRBJ2-5	CASSPNIAETQYF
TRBV9	TRBJ1-5	CASSKGQGYNQPQHF
TRBV18	TRBJ2-4	CASSPAGTSGAKNIQYF
TRBV11-1	TRBJ2-3	CASSLGGVFTDTQYF
TRBV9	TRBJ1-2	CASSVASDSPGGYTF
TRBV4-2	TRBJ1-4	CASSQVGSLDEKLFF
TRBV10-3	TRBJ2-1	CATSRPGENTQFF
TRBV2	TRBJ1-2	CASTRARNYGYTF
TRBV7-9	TRBJ1-1	CASSKYGQGIAEAFF
TRBV11-2	TRBJ2-3	CASSLRLAVTQYF
TRBV5-5	TRBJ1-1	CASSPPGQGAGGAFF
TRBV14	TRBJ2-5	CASSQLAGQETQYF
TRBV28	TRBJ2-1	CASSSTPGTRGNEQFF
TRBV27	TRBJ2-7	CASSSRSGRLHYEQYF
TRBV5-4	TRBJ2-7	CASSPDRVSYEQYF
TRBV7-2	TRBJ2-7	CASSLVVVAGSHEQYF
TRBV28	TRBJ1-3	CATGERNTIYF
TRBV14	TRBJ1-3	CASSQDPTGNTIYF
TRBV6-2/TRBV6-3	TRBJ2-7	CASSHRAGEQYF
TRBV27	TRBJ2-7	CASPKPGRVREQYF
TRBV24-1	TRBJ2-3	CATSDPITTSGRALGTDTQYF
TRBV11-2	TRBJ2-4	CASSISVLAKNIQYF
TRBV13	TRBJ2-1	CASSVRLPGQGLFF
TRBV5-4	TRBJ1-3	CASSTTGRSGNTIYF
TRBV5-4	TRBJ1-2	CASSGTANYGYTF
TRBV29-1	TRBJ2-7	CSGTSGKNEQYF
TRBV7-3	TRBJ2-2	CASSLNPSGRTGELFF
TRBV7-9	TRBJ1-1	CASSLVPFGQGRTEAFF
TRBV19	TRBJ1-1	CASSMFSGNTEAFF
TRBV7-3	TRBJ2-3	CASSPSRGLVDTQYF
TRBV11-3	TRBJ2-2	CASSPPVGRGTGELFF
TRBV19	TRBJ2-7	CASSIYGLASDEQYF
TRBV7-3	TRBJ2-2	CASGPTSGRAGELFF
TRBV2	TRBJ2-7	CASRYRGYEQYF